This passage covers 12 T cell receptor beta chains from one sample sequenced in a study of shared clonotypes between healthy human individuals. Produced via immunoSEQ multiplex PCR; TCRdb's table is partial and in-frame only. In the table there are approximately 350,000 clones, approximately 97% of which are singletons. The sequenced sample consisted of memory CD8+ T cells sorted from blood. Subset here: CD45RO+ cells pooled with CCR7-negative TemRA cells. These TCRs come from a man aged 25-45 years in good health.

This chain joins TRBV27 and TRBJ2-4; TRBD1 aligns across 9 bases. J lost 9 bases, V lost 4 bases, and 7 bases had no gene match. CDR1 MNHEY and CDR2 SMNVEV come from the germline V gene (reference sequence). CDR3 length equals 14 residues. CDR3 sequence: CASSSDRGATIQYF. The CDR3 DNA sequence: TGTGCCAGCAGTTCGGACAGGGGCGCCACCATTCAGTACTTC.

The gene calls are TRBV6-5 and TRBJ1-1; D unclear. The CDR3 spans 12 residues. V was cut by 5 bases and J by 7 bases, with 11 bases left in between. The germline gives CDR1 MNHEY, CDR2 SVGAGI. CDR3 amino acids: CASSRHPFEAFF. In DNA, the CDR3 is TGTGCCAGCAGTAGACACCCTTTTGAAGCTTTCTTT.

The V and J genes are TRBV4-1 and TRBJ2-7; 7 bases are a match to TRBD1. In germline, CDR1 is MGHRA, CDR2 YSYEKL. Trimming at V came to 4 bases and at J to 10 bases, leaving 7 bases not matched to a gene. The CDR3 consists of 12 residues. The CDR3 reads CASSPYWDRQYF. The DNA for the CDR3 is TGCGCCAGCAGCCCTTATTGGGACAGACAGTACTTC.

This chain joins TRBV28 and TRBJ1-1, with D perhaps matching TRBD1 (6 bases). Trimming took off 6 bases at V and 3 bases at J, with 11 bases between the two ends. The germline gives CDR1 MDHEN, CDR2 SYDVKM. The CDR3 extends over 13 amino acids. The CDR3 region has the DNA TGTGCCAGCAGCCTGACAGGTTACACTGAAGCTTTCTTT. Translating gives CASSLTGYTEAFF.

Remarks on this clone: Other DNA sequences of this sample code for an identical CDR3. The chain joins TRBV28 to TRBJ2-7, with 8 bases lining up with TRBD2. V lost 5 bases, J lost 3 bases, and 6 bases stayed unmatched. Germline V gene data show CDR1 as MDHEN and CDR2 as SYDVKM. The CDR3 is made up of 14 amino acids. CDR3 in DNA: TGTGCCAGCAGTCTCGCCGGGACTAGCTACGAGCAGTACTTC. The encoded protein is CASSLAGTSYEQYF.

This chain uses TRBV7-2 with TRBJ2-1; 14 positions match TRBD2. CDR3 length equals 15 residues. Trimming cost V 5 bases and J 7 bases; bases outside gene matches: 4. CDR1 is SGHTA and CDR2 is FQGNSA in the germline V gene. The CDR3 sequence: CASSPTSGRGNEQFF. CDR3 in DNA: TGTGCCAGCAGCCCGACTAGCGGGAGGGGTAATGAGCAGTTCTTC.

The CDR3 nucleotides are TGTGCCAGCAGCGTCCGGGACTACACCTACGAGCAGTACTTC. Protein sequence: CASSVRDYTYEQYF. The gene calls are TRBV7-9 and TRBJ2-7; TRBD2 aligns across 7 bases. V gave up 5 bases and J gave up 2 bases; unmatched junction bases: 6. This CDR3 comprises 14 residues. Germline CDR1 and CDR2: SEHNR and FQNEAQ (reference sequence).

The chain recombines TRBV6-4 with TRBJ2-7; perhaps TRBD1 as D (6 bases). Germline-derived CDR1 and CDR2 are MRHNA and SNTAGT. With 5 bases removed from V and 2 bases from J, the gap between germline ends came to 10 bases. The CDR3 extends over 13 amino acids. The CDR3 sequence: CASSSGTTYEQYF. The CDR3 nucleotides are TGTGCCAGCAGTTCCGGGACAACCTACGAGCAGTACTTC.

This chain joins TRBV30 and TRBJ2-5, with D possibly TRBD2 on 6 matching bases. Germline V gene data show CDR1 as GTSNPN and CDR2 as SVGIG (reference sequence). This CDR3 comprises 15 residues. V shed 4 bases and J shed 1 base, with 16 bases lying between them. CDR3 region: CAWTLMGLIQETQYF. CDR3 sequence (DNA): TGTGCCTGGACCCTAATGGGACTCATCCAAGAGACCCAGTACTTC. Complete variable domain (other parts from reference TRBV30 and TRBJ2-5): SQTIHQWPATLVQPVGSPLSLECTVEGTSNPNLYWYRQAAGRGLQLLFYSVGIGQISSEVPQNLSASRPQDRQFILSSKKLLLSDSGFYLCAWTLMGLIQETQYFGPGTRLLVL.

The chain has TRBV30 and TRBJ1-2, with D maybe TRBD1 (6 bases). V shed 2 bases and J shed 7 bases, with 14 bases lying between them. CDR1 is GTSNPN and CDR2 is SVGIG in the germline V gene (reference sequence). This CDR3 contains 13 residues. DNA for the CDR3: TGTGCCTGGAGTACTACAGGGATGAGTGGCTACACCTTC. It codes for CAWSTTGMSGYTF.

V usage is TRBV6-4 and J usage is TRBJ2-1, with 7 bases that match TRBD2. This CDR3 spans 17 amino acids. Germline assignment: CDR1 MRHNA and CDR2 SNTAGT. V trimming: 4 bases; J trimming: 3 bases; junction bases outside the gene matches: 12. CDR3: CASSAFVGTNNYNEQFF. The CDR3, as DNA: TGTGCCAGCAGTGCCTTTGTCGGGACTAACAACTACAATGAGCAGTTCTTC.

This chain joins TRBV10-1 and TRBJ2-3; no clear D gene. Germline lookup yields CDR1 WNHNN and CDR2 SYGVQD (reference sequence). This CDR3 is 12 amino acids long. With 0 bases removed from V and 4 bases from J, the gap between germline ends came to 2 bases. Here the CDR3 DNA reads TGCGCCAGCAGTGAGTCGCCAGATACGCAGTATTTT. Protein: CASSESPDTQYF.